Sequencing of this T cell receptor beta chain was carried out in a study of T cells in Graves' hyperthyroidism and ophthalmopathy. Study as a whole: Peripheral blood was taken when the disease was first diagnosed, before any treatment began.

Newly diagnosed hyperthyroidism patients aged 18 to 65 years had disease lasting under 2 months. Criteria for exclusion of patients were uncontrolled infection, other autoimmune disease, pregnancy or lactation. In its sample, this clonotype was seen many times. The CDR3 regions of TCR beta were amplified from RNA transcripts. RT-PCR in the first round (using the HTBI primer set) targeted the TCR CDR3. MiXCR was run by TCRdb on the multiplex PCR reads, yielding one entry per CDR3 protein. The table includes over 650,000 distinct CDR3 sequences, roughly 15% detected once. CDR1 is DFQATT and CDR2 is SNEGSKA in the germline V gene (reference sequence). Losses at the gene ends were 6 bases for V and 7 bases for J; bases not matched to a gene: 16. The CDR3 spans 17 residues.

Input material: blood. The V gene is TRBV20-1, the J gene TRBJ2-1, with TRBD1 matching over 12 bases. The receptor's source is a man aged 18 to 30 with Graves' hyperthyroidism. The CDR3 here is CSASTPLGTGGLNEQFF. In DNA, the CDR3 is TGCAGTGCCTCGACCCCTCTCGGGACAGGGGGCCTGAATGAGCAGTTCTTC.